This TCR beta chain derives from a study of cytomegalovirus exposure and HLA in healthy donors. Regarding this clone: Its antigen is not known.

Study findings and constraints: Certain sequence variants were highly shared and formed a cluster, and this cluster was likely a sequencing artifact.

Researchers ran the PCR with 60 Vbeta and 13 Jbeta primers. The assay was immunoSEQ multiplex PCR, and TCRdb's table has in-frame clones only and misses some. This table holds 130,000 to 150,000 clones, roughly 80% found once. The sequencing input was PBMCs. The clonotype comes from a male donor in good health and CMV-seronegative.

The chain's CDR3 is CASSQKNKAGEVDTQYF. As DNA, the CDR3 is TGTGCCAGCAGCCAGAAAAATAAAGCGGGGGAGGTAGATACGCAGTATTTT. This chain uses TRBV7-9 with TRBJ2-3; 8 bases are a match to TRBD2. This CDR3 region has 17 residues. Germline V gene data show CDR1 as SEHNR and CDR2 as FQNEAQ (reference sequence). The junction had 15 bases not matched to a gene; V was cut back by 5 bases and J by 5 bases.